This T cell receptor beta chain was sequenced during a study of OX40 agonist ivuxolimab in advanced cancers. Overall study context: Prior anti-PD-1, anti-PD-L1 or anti-CTLA-4 therapy did not bar entry, and less than 50% had some. Findings and caveats of the study: Patients who responded partially at 0.1-3.0 mg/kg showed clonal expansion ranking among the lowest.

The repertoire was sequenced with immunoSEQ multiplex PCR; TCRdb's copy has only in-frame clones and lacks some. Seen here are 20,000 to 25,000 clones, over 65% observed once, and the top ten hold less than 20%. As to this clone: What it recognizes is unknown.

At cycle 4 day 1, cycle 7 day 1, and baseline, blood was sampled. Sequencing used CD4+ or CD8+ T cells sorted from blood, obtained in a trial of the OX40 agonist ivuxolimab. The receptor comes from an adult with an advanced solid tumor such as melanoma, head and neck, liver or kidney cancer.

CDR3 nucleotide sequence: TGTGCCAGCAGTCGCGGGGGGATAAATAGGGAGCAGTACTTC. This gives the protein CASSRGGINREQYF. The chain employs TRBV6-6 and TRBJ2-7; 8 bases are shared with TRBD2. The V and J ends lost 5 bases and 7 bases, in that order; junction bases with no gene match: 10. There are 14 residues in the CDR3. CDR1 and CDR2 from the germline V gene are MNHNY and SVGAGI (reference sequence).